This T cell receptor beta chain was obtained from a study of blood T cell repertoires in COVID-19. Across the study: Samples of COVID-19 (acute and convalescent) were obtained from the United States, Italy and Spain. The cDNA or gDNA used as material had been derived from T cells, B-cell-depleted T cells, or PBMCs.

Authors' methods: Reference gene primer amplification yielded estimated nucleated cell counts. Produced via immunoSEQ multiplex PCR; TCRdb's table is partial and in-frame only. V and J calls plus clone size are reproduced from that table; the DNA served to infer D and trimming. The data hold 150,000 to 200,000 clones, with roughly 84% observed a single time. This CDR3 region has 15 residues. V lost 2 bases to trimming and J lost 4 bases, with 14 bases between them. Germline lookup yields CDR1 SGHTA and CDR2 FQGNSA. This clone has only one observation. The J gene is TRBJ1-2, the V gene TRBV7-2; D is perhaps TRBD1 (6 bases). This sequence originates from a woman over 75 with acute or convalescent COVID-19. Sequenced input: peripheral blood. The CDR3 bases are TGTGCCAGCAGCTTATTACGGGGGGCCGGCTATGGCTACACCTTC. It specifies CASSLLRGAGYGYTF.